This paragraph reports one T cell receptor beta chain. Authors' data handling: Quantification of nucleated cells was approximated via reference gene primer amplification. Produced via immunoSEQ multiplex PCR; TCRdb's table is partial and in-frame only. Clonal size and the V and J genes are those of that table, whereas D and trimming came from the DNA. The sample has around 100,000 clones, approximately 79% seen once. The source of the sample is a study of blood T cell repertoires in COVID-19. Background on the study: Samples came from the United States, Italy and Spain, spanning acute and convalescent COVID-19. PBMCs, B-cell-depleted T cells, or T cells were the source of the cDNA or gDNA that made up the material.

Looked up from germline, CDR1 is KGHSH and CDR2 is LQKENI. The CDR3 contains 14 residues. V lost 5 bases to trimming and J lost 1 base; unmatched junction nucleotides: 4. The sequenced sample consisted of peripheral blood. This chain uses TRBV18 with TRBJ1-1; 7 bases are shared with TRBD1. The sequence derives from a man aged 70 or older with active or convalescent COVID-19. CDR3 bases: TGTGCCAGCTCATCCTACAGGGGGAACACTGAAGCTTTCTTT. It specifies CASSSYRGNTEAFF.